Presented here are 8 T cell receptor beta chains from one specimen sequenced in a study of OX40 agonist ivuxolimab in advanced cancers. Profiling relied on immunoSEQ multiplex PCR, and the TCRdb table lists in-frame clones only, not all of them. The sample lists 65,000 to 90,000 clones, roughly 82% occurring once. Material: CD4+ or CD8+ T cells sorted from blood, obtained in a trial of the OX40 agonist ivuxolimab. The receptors here all came from an adult with an advanced solid tumor such as melanoma, head and neck, liver or kidney cancer.

This clone was seen only once. The CDR3 is CASSPQGQVNEKLFF. The CDR3, as DNA: TGTGCCAGCAGTCCTCAGGGCCAAGTTAATGAAAAACTGTTTTTT. The chain recombines TRBV2 with TRBJ1-4; TRBD1 might be the D (5 bases). This CDR3 is built from 15 residues. V was shortened by 5 bases and J by 4 bases, with 14 bases between the two germline ends. CDR1 and CDR2 from the germline V gene are SNHLY and FYNNEI.

As concerns this clone: Distinct nucleotide sequences in the sample also encode this CDR3. This chain links TRBV7-2 with TRBJ1-6; D gene ambiguous. Trimming pared 3 bases from V and 2 bases from J, leaving 11 bases between. CDR3 length: 16 amino acids. Germline values: CDR1 SGHTA, CDR2 FQGNSA. The CDR3 DNA reads TGTGCCAGCAGCTTCGGTGGCGAAACCTATAATTCACCCCTCCACTTT. Its protein product is CASSFGGETYNSPLHF.

The rearrangement links TRBV2 to TRBJ1-1; tentatively, D is TRBD1 (5 bases). Looked up from germline, CDR1 is SNHLY and CDR2 is FYNNEI. The V and J ends lost 6 bases and 6 bases respectively, with 14 bases between them. The CDR3 runs to 13 residues. In DNA form, the CDR3 reads TGTGCCAGCAGAGACGCAGGGATGGCTGAAGCTTTCTTT. It codes for CASRDAGMAEAFF.

The V gene is TRBV7-2, the J gene TRBJ1-4; D call uncertain. Per germline, CDR1 SGHTA and CDR2 FQGNSA. Trimming stripped 1 base from V and 0 bases from J, with 12 bases between. This CDR3 has 17 residues. CDR3 DNA sequence: TGTGCCAGCAGCTTAGGAGGCAGGAAGACAACTAATGAAAAACTGTTTTTT. Translated, it gives CASSLGGRKTTNEKLFF.

This sequence joins TRBV19 and TRBJ1-2; D perhaps matches TRBD1 (6 bases). Per the germline V gene, CDR1 is LNHDA and CDR2 is SQIVND (reference sequence). The CDR3 contains 13 residues. V dropped 6 bases and J dropped 3 bases, with 11 bases sitting between them. CDR3 residues: CASRIPGDYGYTF. CDR3 in DNA: TGTGCCAGTAGAATTCCAGGGGACTATGGCTACACCTTC.

The chain employs TRBV19 and TRBJ1-2, with 8 bases fitting TRBD1. CDR1 and CDR2 (germline): LNHDA, SQIVND (reference sequence). The CDR3 length is 13 residues. J lost 6 bases, V lost 4 bases, and 4 bases had no gene match. The CDR3 bases are TGTGCCAGTAGTACGGGACAGGAAAATGGCTACACCTTC. This encodes CASSTGQENGYTF.

The chain couples TRBV19 to TRBJ1-2, with no clear D. The CDR3 extends over 14 amino acids. Germline loops: CDR1 LNHDA, CDR2 SQIVND (reference sequence). V shed 0 bases and J shed 7 bases, with 12 bases lying between them. CDR3 bases: TGTGCCAGTAGTATAGACTTCGATGGTCGTGGCTACACCTTC. This sequence encodes CASSIDFDGRGYTF.

The rearrangement links TRBV7-2 to TRBJ2-7; 8 bases are shared with TRBD1. The CDR3 spans 13 residues. Per germline, CDR1 SGHTA and CDR2 FQGNSA. Germline trimming cut 5 bases from V and 4 bases from J; bases unmatched to any gene: 4. Here the CDR3 reads CASSGQGRYEQYF. The CDR3 nucleotides read TGTGCCAGCAGCGGACAGGGCCGATACGAGCAGTACTTC.